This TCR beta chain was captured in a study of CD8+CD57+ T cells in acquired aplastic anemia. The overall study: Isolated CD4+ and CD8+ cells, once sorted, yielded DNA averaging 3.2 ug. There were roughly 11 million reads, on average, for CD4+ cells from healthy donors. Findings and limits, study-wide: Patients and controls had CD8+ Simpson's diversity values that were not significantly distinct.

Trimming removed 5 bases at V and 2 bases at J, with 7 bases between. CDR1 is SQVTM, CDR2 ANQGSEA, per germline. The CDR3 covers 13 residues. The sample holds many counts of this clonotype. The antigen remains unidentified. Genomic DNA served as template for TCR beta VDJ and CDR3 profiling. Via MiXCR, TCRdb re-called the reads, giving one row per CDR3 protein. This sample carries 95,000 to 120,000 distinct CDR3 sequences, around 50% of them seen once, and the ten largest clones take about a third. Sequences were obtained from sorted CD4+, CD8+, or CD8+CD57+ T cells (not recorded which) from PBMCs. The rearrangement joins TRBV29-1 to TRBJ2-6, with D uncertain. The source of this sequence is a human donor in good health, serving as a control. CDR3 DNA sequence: TGCAGCGTTAAAATCCCTGGGGCCAACGTCCTGACTTTC. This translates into CSVKIPGANVLTF.